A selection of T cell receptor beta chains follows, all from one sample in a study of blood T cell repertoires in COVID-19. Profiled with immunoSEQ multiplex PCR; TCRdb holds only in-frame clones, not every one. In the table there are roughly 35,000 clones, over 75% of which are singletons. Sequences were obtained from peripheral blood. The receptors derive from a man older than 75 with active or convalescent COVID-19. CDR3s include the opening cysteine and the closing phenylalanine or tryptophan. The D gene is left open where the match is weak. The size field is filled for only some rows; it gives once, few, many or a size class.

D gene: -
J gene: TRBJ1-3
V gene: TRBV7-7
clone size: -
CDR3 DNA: TGTGCCAGCAGCTTAGCTGGGGCTCCCGGAAACACCATATATTTT
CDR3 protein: CASSLAGAPGNTIYF

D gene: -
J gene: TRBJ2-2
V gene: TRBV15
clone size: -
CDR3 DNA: TGTGCCACCAGCAGAGATTTTGAGGGAGGCGGCGGGGAGCTGTTTTTT
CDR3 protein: CATSRDFEGGGGELFF

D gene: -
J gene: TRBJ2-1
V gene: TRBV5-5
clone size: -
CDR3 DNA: TGTGCCAGCAGTCCTCAAAGACTAGTAGTGTATGAGCAGTTCTTC
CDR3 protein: CASSPQRLVVYEQFF

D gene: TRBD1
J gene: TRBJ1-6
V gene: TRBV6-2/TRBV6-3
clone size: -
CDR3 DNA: TGTGCCAGCAGCCGGCGGCAGGGGGGTAATTCACCCCTCCACTTT
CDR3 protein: CASSRRQGGNSPLHF

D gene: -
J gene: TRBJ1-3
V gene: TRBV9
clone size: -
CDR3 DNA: TGTGCCAGCAGCGTGGGGACTCTCTCTGGAAACACCATATATTTT
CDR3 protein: CASSVGTLSGNTIYF

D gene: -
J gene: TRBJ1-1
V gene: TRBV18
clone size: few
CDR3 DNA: TGTGCCAGCTCACCCCTAGGAGGGAACACTGAAGCTTTCTTT
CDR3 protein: CASSPLGGNTEAFF

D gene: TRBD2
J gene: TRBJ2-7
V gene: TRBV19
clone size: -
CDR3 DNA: TGTGCCAGTAGTATCGGACTAGCGGGAGGGCCTGTAAAGTCTTACTTC
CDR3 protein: CASSIGLAGGPVKSYF

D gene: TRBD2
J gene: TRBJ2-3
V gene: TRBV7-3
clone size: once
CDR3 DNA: TGTGCCAGCAGCTTAGGCGGGAGTAGCGCAGATACGCAGTATTTT
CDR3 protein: CASSLGGSSADTQYF

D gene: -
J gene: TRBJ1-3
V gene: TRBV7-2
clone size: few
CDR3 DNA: TGTGCCAGCAGCTTAGAGTCGGTAGCCACCATATATTTT
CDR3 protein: CASSLESVATIYF

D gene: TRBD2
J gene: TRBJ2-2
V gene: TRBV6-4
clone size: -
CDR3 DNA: TGTGCCAGCAGTCCCAGACTAGCGGAGAACACCGGGGAGCTGTTTTTT
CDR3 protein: CASSPRLAENTGELFF

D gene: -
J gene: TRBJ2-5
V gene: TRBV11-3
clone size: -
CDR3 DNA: TGTGCCAGCAGCTTGAGCGGACAAGAGACCCAGTACTTC
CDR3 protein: CASSLSGQETQYF

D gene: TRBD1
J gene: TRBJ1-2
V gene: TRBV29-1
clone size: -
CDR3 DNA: TGCAGCGTAGACCGGGACAGGATTTATGGCTACACCTTC
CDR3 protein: CSVDRDRIYGYTF

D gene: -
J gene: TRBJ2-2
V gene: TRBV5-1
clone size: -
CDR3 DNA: TGCGCCAGCAGCTTGGGACAGAACACCGGGGAGCTGTTTTTT
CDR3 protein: CASSLGQNTGELFF

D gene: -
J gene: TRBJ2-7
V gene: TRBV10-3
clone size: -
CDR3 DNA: TGTGCCATCAGTGATAGACAGGCCACTAACTACGAGCAGTACTTC
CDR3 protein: CAISDRQATNYEQYF

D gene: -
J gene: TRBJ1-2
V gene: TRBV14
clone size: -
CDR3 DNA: TGTGCCAGCAGCCAAGAAGCTGGCTATGGACATTTCGGCTACACCTTC
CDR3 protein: CASSQEAGYGHFGYTF

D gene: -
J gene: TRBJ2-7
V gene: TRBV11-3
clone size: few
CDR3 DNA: TGTGCCAGCAGCTTCGGACAATCCTACGAGCAGTACTTC
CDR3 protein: CASSFGQSYEQYF

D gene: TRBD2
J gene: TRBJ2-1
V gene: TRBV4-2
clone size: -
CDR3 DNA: TGTGCCAGCAGCCAAGCAGGAGCGGGGGGGTTTGGTGAGCAGTTCTTC
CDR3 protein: CASSQAGAGGFGEQFF

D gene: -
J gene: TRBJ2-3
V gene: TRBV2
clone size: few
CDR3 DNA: TGTGCCAGCAGTGGCGGGATAGAGCCAGATACGCAGTATTTT
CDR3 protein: CASSGGIEPDTQYF

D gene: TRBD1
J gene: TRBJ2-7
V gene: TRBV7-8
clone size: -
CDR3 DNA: TGTGCCAGCAGCTTAATCGGGGGACAGGGAGGCGAGCAGTACTTC
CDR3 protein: CASSLIGGQGGEQYF

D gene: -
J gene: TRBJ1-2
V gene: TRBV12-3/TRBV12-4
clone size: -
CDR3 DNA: TGTGCCAGCAGTTTAAGTTGGAGAGATGGCTACACCTTC
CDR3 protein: CASSLSWRDGYTF

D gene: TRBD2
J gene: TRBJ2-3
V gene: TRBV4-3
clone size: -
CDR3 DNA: TGCGCCAGCAGCCAAGACAACGGGGGGAGCACAGATACGCAGTATTTT
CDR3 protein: CASSQDNGGSTDTQYF

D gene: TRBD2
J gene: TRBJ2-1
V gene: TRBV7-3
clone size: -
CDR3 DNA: TGTGCCAGCAGTCGGAACCCTATGGGGGGGGTAGGCAATGAGCAGTTCTTC
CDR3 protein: CASSRNPMGGVGNEQFF

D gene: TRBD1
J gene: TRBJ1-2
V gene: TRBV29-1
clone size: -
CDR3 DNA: TGCAGCGTTGAAAGGGGACAGGGGGCAGGTGGCTACACCTTC
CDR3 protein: CSVERGQGAGGYTF

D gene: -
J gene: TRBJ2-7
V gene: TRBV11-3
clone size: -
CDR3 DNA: TGTGCCAGCAGCCGAAGTCGCGGGGGCGGGTACGAGCAGTACTTC
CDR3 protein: CASSRSRGGGYEQYF

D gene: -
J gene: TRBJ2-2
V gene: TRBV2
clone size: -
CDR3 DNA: TGTGCCAGCACAAGGGGGGGGAACACCGGGGAGCTGTTTTTT
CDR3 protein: CASTRGGNTGELFF

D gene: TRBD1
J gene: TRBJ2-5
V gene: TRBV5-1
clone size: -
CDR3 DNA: TGCGCCAGCAGCTCCACAGGGGAAAAAGAGACCCAGTACTTC
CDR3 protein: CASSSTGEKETQYF

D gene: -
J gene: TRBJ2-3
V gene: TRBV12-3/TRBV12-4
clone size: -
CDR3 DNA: TGTGCCAGCACCAGAATGGGCGATACGCAGTATTTT
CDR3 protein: CASTRMGDTQYF

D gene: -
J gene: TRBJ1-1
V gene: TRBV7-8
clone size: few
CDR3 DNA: TGTGCCAGCAGCTGGGGCTGGAACACTGAAGCTTTCTTT
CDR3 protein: CASSWGWNTEAFF

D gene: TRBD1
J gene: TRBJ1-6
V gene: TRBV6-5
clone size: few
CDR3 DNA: TGTGCCAGCAGTTACGGGGACAGGGGTGATTCACCCCTCCACTTT
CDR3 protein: CASSYGDRGDSPLHF

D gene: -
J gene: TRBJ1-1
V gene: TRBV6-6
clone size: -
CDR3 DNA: TGTGCCAGCACCCTTATTTCAGTGAACACTGAAGCTTTCTTT
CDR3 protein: CASTLISVNTEAFF

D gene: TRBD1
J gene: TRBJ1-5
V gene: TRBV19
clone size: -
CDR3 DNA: TGTGCCAGTACTACCAGGGGGTCAGTCAATCAGCCCCAGCATTTT
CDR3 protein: CASTTRGSVNQPQHF

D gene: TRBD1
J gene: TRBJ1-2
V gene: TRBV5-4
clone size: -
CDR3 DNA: TGTGCCAGCAGCTCGTGGGACAGACCAGATTTGCGAGGCTACACCTTC
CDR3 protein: CASSSWDRPDLRGYTF

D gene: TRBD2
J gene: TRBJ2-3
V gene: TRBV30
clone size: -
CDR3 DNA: TGTGCCTGGAGCTCAAGGTCCGGGCCTGGGGGCGGGAGGACAGATACGCAGTATTTT
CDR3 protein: CAWSSRSGPGGGRTDTQYF

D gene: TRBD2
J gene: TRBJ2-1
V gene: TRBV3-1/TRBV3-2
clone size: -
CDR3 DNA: TGTGCCAGCAGCCCCCCGGTGGGCGGGAGCTCCTACAATGAGCAGTTCTTC
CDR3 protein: CASSPPVGGSSYNEQFF

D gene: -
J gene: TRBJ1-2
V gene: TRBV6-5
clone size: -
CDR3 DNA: TGTGCCAGCTCCCCGGACAGCCCTAACTATGGCTACACCTTC
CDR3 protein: CASSPDSPNYGYTF

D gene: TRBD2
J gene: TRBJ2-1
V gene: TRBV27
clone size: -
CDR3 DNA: TGTGCCAGCAGTTATCTCGGTGGGGGGGACCTTGATGAGCAGTTCTTC
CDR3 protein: CASSYLGGGDLDEQFF